This passage covers 5 T cell receptor beta chains from one sample sequenced in a study of human T cells and chemical hapten exposure. TCRdb reprocessed the RACE reads with MiXCR, giving one entry per CDR3 protein. Of roughly 130,000 distinct CDR3 sequences listed, about 8.2% are singletons. Time point of the sample: healthy volunteer bleed at 2 weeks. Before extraction, the whole blood was not fractionated, and total RNA was taken from it. The sequencing sample was made of whole blood. Receptors originate from a male donor in good health. Some clones in this sample may be carry-over from other donors' samples.

Details on this clonotype: A much bigger clone sits one base away, suggesting this may be a read error. The chain couples TRBV18 to TRBJ2-5; D is ambiguous. This CDR3 contains 13 residues. CDR1 is KGHSH and CDR2 is LQKENI in the germline V gene. This CDR3 reads CASSPQDQETQYF. CDR3 nucleotides: TGTGCCAGCTCACCACAGGACCAGGAGACCCAGTACTTC.

The V and J genes are TRBV12-5 and TRBJ2-7; 13 bases line up with TRBD2. Germline V gene lookup returns CDR1 LGHNT and CDR2 FRNRAP. Trimming removed 1 base from V and 1 base from J; junction bases left unmatched: 4. The CDR3 has 17 amino acids. CDR3 region: CASGLAPGLAGSYEQYF. The CDR3 DNA is TGTGCTAGTGGTTTGGCCCCGGGACTAGCGGGATCCTACGAGCAGTACTTC.

This sequence joins TRBV2 and TRBJ1-6; 8 bases are a match to TRBD1. CDR1 SNHLY and CDR2 FYNNEI come from the germline V gene. The ends lost 8 bases at V and 10 bases at J; junction bases unmatched: 7. The CDR3 is 13 amino acids. In DNA form, the CDR3 reads TGTGCCAGCGGAGGACAGGGCGAATCACCCCTCCACTTT. It encodes CASGGQGESPLHF.

This clonotype showed up just a few times. CDR3 sequence reads: CASSTTRGGDYGYTF. The CDR3 coding sequence is TGTGCCAGCAGTACCACGAGGGGGGGCGATTATGGCTACACCTTC. The chain is built from TRBV6-5 and TRBJ1-2; possible D gene TRBD1, 6 bases. The CDR3 covers 15 residues. The V gene lost 5 bases and the J gene lost 5 bases, with 18 bases spanning the gap. Germline V gene data show CDR1 as MNHEY and CDR2 as SVGAGI.

The chain recombines TRBV6-6 with TRBJ2-7; D unresolved. CDR1 is MNHNY and CDR2 is SVGAGI in the germline V gene (reference sequence). V shed 7 bases and J shed 4 bases, with 20 bases lying between them. This CDR3 spans 15 amino acids. The CDR3 here is CASTVTGGYNYEQYF. The CDR3 DNA sequence: TGTGCCAGCACTGTAACTGGTGGGTATAATTACGAGCAGTACTTC.